The TCR beta chain under discussion was sequenced for a study of T cell clonotyping in hematopoietic cell transplantation. Points from the study as a whole: Without cell sorting, CD4 versus CD8 contributions remain unresolved. After transplant, recipient diversity fell while pathologically expanded clonotypes grew through day 180. Broader posttransplant TCR repertoire diversity was predicted by graft donor and pretransplant recipient Inverse Simpson Index values.

V was clipped by 3 bases and J by 2 bases, with 8 bases between them. This CDR3 is built from 13 residues. Germline CDR1 is WNHNN and CDR2 is SYGVQD (reference sequence). With respect to this clone: Its antigen is not identified.

The assay was immunoSEQ multiplex PCR, and TCRdb's table has in-frame clones only and misses some. The sample lists about 19,000 clones; under 85% were seen once. The clonotype originates from a man aged 60 to 75 in good health. Some clones in this sample may be carry-over from other donors' samples. Material for sequencing was peripheral blood mononuclear cells. The rearrangement uses TRBV10-1 and TRBJ2-7, with a tentative D call TRBD1 (6 bases). In nucleotides, the CDR3 is TGCGCCAGCAGTGAAAACAGGGCCTACGAGCAGTACTTC. Translated: CASSENRAYEQYF.